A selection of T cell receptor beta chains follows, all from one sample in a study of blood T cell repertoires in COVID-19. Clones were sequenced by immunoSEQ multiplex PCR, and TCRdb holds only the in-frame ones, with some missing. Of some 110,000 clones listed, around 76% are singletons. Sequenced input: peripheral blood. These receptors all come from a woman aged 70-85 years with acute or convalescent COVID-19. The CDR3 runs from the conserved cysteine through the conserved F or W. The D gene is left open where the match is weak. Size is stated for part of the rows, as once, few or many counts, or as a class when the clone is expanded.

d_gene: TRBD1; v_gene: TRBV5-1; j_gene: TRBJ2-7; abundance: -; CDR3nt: TGCGCCAGCAGCCCAATAACAGGGGTCAGCTACGAGCAGTACTTC; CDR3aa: CASSPITGVSYEQYF
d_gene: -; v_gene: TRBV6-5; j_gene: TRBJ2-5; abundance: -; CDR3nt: TGTGCCAGCAGTTCGGCGGGGGCAGGGTGGGAGACCCAGTACTTC; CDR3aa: CASSSAGAGWETQYF
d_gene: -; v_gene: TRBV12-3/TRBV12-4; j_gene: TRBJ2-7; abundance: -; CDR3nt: TGTGCCAGCAGTTTAACCGGTCTCTACGAGCAGTACTTC; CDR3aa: CASSLTGLYEQYF
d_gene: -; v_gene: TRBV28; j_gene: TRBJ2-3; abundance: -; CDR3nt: TGTGCCAGCACCCAACCTGGGGGGTCAGGAAGAGATACGCAGTATTTT; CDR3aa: CASTQPGGSGRDTQYF
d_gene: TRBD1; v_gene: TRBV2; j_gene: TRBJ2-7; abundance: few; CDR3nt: TGTGCCAGCAGAAGAGAGGAAGGGGGCCTATCGCAGTACTTC; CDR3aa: CASRREEGGLSQYF
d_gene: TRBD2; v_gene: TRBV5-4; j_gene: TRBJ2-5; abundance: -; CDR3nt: TGTGCCAGCCGCCGCGGGGGGGTAGCGGGGGGCCGAGAGACCCAGTACTTC; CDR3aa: CASRRGGVAGGRETQYF
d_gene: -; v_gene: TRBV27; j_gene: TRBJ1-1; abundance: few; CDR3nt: TGTGCCAGCAGTACAGGTAAAAACACTGAAGCTTTCTTT; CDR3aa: CASSTGKNTEAFF
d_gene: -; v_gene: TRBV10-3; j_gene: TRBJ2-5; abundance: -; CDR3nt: TGTGCCATCAGTGAGTCAGAAAGCGGCACTCAAGAGACCCAGTACTTC; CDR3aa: CAISESESGTQETQYF
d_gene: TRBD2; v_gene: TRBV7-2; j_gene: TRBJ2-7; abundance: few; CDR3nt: TGTGCCAGCAGCTTAGGACCTAGCGGGGGGGGTTACGAGCAGTACTTC; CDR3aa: CASSLGPSGGGYEQYF
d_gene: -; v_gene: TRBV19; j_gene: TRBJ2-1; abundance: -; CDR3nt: TGTGCCAGTACGGGCGGGGCCTACAATGAGCAGTTCTTC; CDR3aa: CASTGGAYNEQFF
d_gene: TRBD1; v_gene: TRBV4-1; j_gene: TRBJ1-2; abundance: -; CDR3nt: TGCGCCAGCAGCCTTCCAGGGGGCCTCGTTGATGGCTACACCTTC; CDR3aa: CASSLPGGLVDGYTF
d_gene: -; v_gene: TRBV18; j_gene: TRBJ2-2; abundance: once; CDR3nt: TGTGCCAGCTCACCGGGGACTCGGGGCACCGGGGAGCTGTTTTTT; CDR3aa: CASSPGTRGTGELFF
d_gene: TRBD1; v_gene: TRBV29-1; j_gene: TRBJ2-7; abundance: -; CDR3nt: TGCAGGGAAGAGACAGGGGCTGTCAACGAGCAGTACTTC; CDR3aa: CREETGAVNEQYF
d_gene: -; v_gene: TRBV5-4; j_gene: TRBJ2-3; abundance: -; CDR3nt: TGTGCCAGCAGCAGGAGGGGGGGCGGCACAGATACGCAGTATTTT; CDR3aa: CASSRRGGGTDTQYF
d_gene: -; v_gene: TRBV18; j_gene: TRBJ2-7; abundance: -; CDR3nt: TGTGCCAGCTCGCCCAGGGAAACCTACGAGCAGTACTTC; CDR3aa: CASSPRETYEQYF
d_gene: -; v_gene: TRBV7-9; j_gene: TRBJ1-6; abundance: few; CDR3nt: TGTGCCAGCAGTCCCGAGAATTCACCCCTCCACTTT; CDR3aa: CASSPENSPLHF
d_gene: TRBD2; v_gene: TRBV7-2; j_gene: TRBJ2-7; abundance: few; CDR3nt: TGTGCCAGCAGCCAAGGGGCTAGCGGGGTCTACGAGCAGTACTTC; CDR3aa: CASSQGASGVYEQYF
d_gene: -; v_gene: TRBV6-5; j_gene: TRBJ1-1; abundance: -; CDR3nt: TGTGCCAGCCCGGACAGCATGAACACTGAAGCTTTCTTT; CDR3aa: CASPDSMNTEAFF
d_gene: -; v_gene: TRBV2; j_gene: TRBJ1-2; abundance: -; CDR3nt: TGTGCCAGCAGTCTGACAGGCAGTTATGGCTACACCTTC; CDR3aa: CASSLTGSYGYTF
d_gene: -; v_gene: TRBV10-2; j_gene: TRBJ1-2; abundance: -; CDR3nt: TGCGCCAGCAGTGATGGACCGCGGGGATATGGCTACACCTTC; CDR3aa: CASSDGPRGYGYTF
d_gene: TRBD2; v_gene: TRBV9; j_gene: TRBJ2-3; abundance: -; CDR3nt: TGTGCCAGCAGCGTAGAATGGGGGGGAGATACGCAGTATTTT; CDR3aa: CASSVEWGGDTQYF
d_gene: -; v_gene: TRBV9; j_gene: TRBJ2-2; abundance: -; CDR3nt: TGTGCCAGCAGGTTAGGACAGTCGAACACCGGGGAGCTGTTTTTT; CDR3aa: CASRLGQSNTGELFF
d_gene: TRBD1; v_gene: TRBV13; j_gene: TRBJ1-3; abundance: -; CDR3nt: TGTGCCAGCAGCTCCCACTCCAGGGGGTTTTTTGACACCATATATTTT; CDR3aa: CASSSHSRGFFDTIYF
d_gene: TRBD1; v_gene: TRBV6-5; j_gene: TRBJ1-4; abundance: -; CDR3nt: TGTGCCAGCAGGCCTGGACAGGTTAATGAAAAACTGTTTTTT; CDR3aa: CASRPGQVNEKLFF
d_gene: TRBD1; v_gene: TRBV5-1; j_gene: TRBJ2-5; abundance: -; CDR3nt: TGCGCCAGCAGCTCCTCTGGACAGGGGCGTGAGACCCAGTACTTC; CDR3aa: CASSSSGQGRETQYF
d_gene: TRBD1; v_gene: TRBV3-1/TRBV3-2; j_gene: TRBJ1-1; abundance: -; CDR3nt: TGTGCCAGCAGCCAAGCCGCGGGACAGCACACTGAAGCTTTCTTT; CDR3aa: CASSQAAGQHTEAFF
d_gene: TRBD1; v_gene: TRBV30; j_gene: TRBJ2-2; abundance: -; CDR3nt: TGTGCCTGGACCGGGACAGGGTTCACCGGGGAGCTGTTTTTT; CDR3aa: CAWTGTGFTGELFF
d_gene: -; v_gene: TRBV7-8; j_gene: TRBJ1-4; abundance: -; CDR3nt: TGTGCCAGCAGCTTAGAGGGCGGGGAAAAACTGTTTTTT; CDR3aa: CASSLEGGEKLFF
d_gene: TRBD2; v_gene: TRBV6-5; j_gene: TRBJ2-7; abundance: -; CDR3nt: TGTGCCAGCAGCACGATGCGGGGGGGGCTTGGCGAGCAGTACTTC; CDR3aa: CASSTMRGGLGEQYF
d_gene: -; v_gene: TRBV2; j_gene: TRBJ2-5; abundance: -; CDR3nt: TGTGCCAGCAGTGAAGCGCTAGCGAGGGAGACCCAGTACTTC; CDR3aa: CASSEALARETQYF
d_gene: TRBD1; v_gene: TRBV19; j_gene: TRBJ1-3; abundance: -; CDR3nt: TGTGCCAGTAGTTCAACAAGAAGCGGGACAGGGACGAAAAACACCATATATTTT; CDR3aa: CASSSTRSGTGTKNTIYF